These 22 T cell receptor beta chains were sequenced from one sample in a study of radiation and T cells in renal cell carcinoma. The repertoire was sequenced with immunoSEQ multiplex PCR; TCRdb's copy has only in-frame clones and lacks some. In the table there are some 120,000 clones, around 82% of which are singletons. As to time point: blood 2 weeks post-SBRT. The treatment here: 15 Gy SBRT to primary tumor, nephrectomy 4 weeks later. The material was blood, obtained from a patient whose treatment included radiotherapy and nephrectomy. The origin of the receptors is a man aged 50 or older with renal cell carcinoma.

V and J are TRBV6-1 and TRBJ1-2; 9 nucleotides line up with TRBD1. After removal of 2 bases from V and 0 bases from J, the junction contained 7 bases not matched to a gene. CDR1 and CDR2 (germline): MNHNS, SASEGT. The CDR3 length is 17 residues. The CDR3: CASSEYRDRDTNYGYTF. The CDR3 DNA reads TGTGCCAGCAGTGAATACCGGGACAGGGACACTAACTATGGCTACACCTTC.

This chain connects TRBV4-1 to TRBJ2-5, with 8 positions matching TRBD2. V shed 1 base and J 2 bases; nucleotides not matched to a gene: 3. This CDR3 contains 15 residues. The germline gives CDR1 MGHRA, CDR2 YSYEKL. CDR3 sequence (DNA): TGCGCCAGCAGCCAAGGGACTAGCTTACAAGAGACCCAGTACTTC. This gives the protein CASSQGTSLQETQYF.

The table lists this clone with a count of one. The J gene is TRBJ1-4, the V gene TRBV7-9; D is unresolved. This CDR3 region has 14 residues. The V end was cut by 3 bases, the J end by 2 bases, with 7 bases between. CDR1 SEHNR and CDR2 FQNEAQ come from the germline V gene (reference sequence). CDR3 residues: CASSLSGTNEKLFF. The CDR3 coding sequence is TGTGCCAGCAGCTTGTCGGGCACTAATGAAAAACTGTTTTTT.

J is TRBJ1-5 and V is TRBV19; D gene unclear. The germline CDR1 and CDR2 sequences are LNHDA and SQIVND (reference sequence). The CDR3 runs 9 residues. Trimming shortened V by 10 bases and J by 4 bases, and 2 bases separated the two germline ends. For the CDR3, the DNA is TGTGCCACTAATCAGCCCCAGCATTTT. Translating it yields CATNQPQHF.

This chain connects TRBV15 to TRBJ2-3; 7 nucleotides agree with TRBD1. The CDR3 consists of 14 residues. The germline CDR1 and CDR2 sequences are LNHNV and YYDKDF (reference sequence). V shed 7 bases and J 0 bases; nucleotides not matched to a gene: 4. The chain's CDR3 is CATKTGISTDTQYF. The CDR3 region has the DNA TGTGCCACCAAGACAGGGATTAGCACAGATACGCAGTATTTT. Complete variable domain (other parts from reference TRBV15 and TRBJ2-3): DAMVIQNPRYQVTQFGKPVTLSCSQTLNHNVMYWYQQKSSQAPKLLFHYYDKDFNNEADTPDNFQSRRPNTSFCFLDIRSPGLGDTAMYLCATKTGISTDTQYFGPGTRLTVL.

The chain uses TRBV21-1 and TRBJ2-1; TRBD1, the table's D call, lacks a check against the DNA. TRBV21-1 is flagged as a pseudogene. CDR3 length: 17 residues. The CDR3 spells CASSKEGQGRYYNEQFF. Written as DNA, the CDR3 is TGTGCCAGCAGCAAAGAGGGACAGGGGAGGTACTACAATGAGCAGTTCTTC.

This clone was seen a few times. This chain connects TRBV19 to TRBJ1-1; tentatively, D is TRBD1 (5 bases). The CDR3 sequence is 14 residues long. V was clipped by 1 base and J by 4 bases, with 10 bases between them. CDR1 is LNHDA and CDR2 is SQIVND in the germline V gene (reference sequence). CDR3 coding DNA: TGTGCCAGTAGTATAGCAGGGATTGGCACTGAAGCTTTCTTT. Translation: CASSIAGIGTEAFF.

This sequence joins TRBV27 and TRBJ1-2; no firm D call. Deletions cut 5 bases from V and 8 bases from J, with 15 bases between. The CDR3 length is 13 residues. CDR1 and CDR2 (germline): MNHEY, SMNVEV (reference sequence). The CDR3 DNA reads as TGTGCCAGCAGTCCTACATTCCGGGGAGGCTACACCTTC. Its protein product is CASSPTFRGGYTF.

The rearrangement joins TRBV5-4 to TRBJ2-7, with 8 bases aligning to TRBD1. The CDR3 runs 15 residues. Germline loops: CDR1 SGHNT, CDR2 YYREEE (reference sequence). V lost 0 bases and J lost 2; bases outside the gene matches: 4. The DNA of the CDR3 is TGTGCCAGCAGCTTGGATCAGGGGGCTCCCTACGAGCAGTACTTC. Translation gives CASSLDQGAPYEQYF.

The V and J genes are TRBV5-5 and TRBJ1-1; D gene uncertain. CDR1 is SGHKS, CDR2 YYEKEE, per germline (reference sequence). The V and J ends lost 1 base and 0 bases respectively, with 13 bases between them. CDR3 length equals 16 residues. The CDR3, as DNA: TGTGCCAGCAGCTTGATTTCGGGAGTCATGAACACTGAAGCTTTCTTT. This codes for CASSLISGVMNTEAFF.

The chain carries TRBV18 and TRBJ1-4; 7 bases are shared with TRBD1. This CDR3 spans 16 amino acids. After removal of 5 bases from V and 0 bases from J, the junction contained 6 bases not matched to a gene. CDR1 and CDR2 (germline): KGHSH, LQKENI. The CDR3 here is CASSSDRAATNEKLFF. CDR3 nucleotides: TGTGCCAGCTCATCCGACAGGGCTGCAACTAATGAAAAACTGTTTTTT.

The rearrangement links TRBV14 to TRBJ2-5, with D perhaps matching TRBD1 or TRBD2 (5 bases each). The CDR3 extends over 15 amino acids. Germline CDR1 and CDR2: SGHDN and FVKESK. Trimming cost V 5 bases and J 2 bases, with 15 bases left between them. The CDR3 loop reads CASSNPRDLQETQYF. The CDR3 nucleotides are TGTGCCAGCAGCAACCCCCGGGACCTACAAGAGACCCAGTACTTC.

This clone was observed a few times. The rearrangement links TRBV2 to TRBJ2-7, with D possibly TRBD1 on 6 matching bases. V was cut by 6 bases and J by 4 bases, with 7 bases left in between. The CDR3 is 11 amino acids. Germline CDR1 is SNHLY and CDR2 is FYNNEI. The CDR3 nucleotides read TGTGCCAGCAGACAGGGTTACGAGCAGTACTTC. Its protein is CASRQGYEQYF.

This chain connects TRBV19 to TRBJ2-7, with D tentatively TRBD1 (5 bases). This CDR3 is 15 amino acids long. Trimming cost V 10 bases and J 0 bases, with 19 bases left between them. Germline CDR1 reads LNHDA; CDR2 reads SQIVND (reference sequence). The CDR3 here is CATSPVGATSYEQYF. The CDR3 nucleotides are TGTGCCACCTCCCCGGTTGGGGCCACCTCCTACGAGCAGTACTTC.

The chain combines TRBV10-3 with TRBJ2-3; 9 nucleotides line up with TRBD1. CDR3 size: 20 residues. In germline, CDR1 is ENHRY, CDR2 SYGVKD. The V and J ends lost 0 bases and 1 base, in that order; junction bases with no gene match: 14. CDR3 DNA sequence: TGTGCCATCAGTGAGTCGGGCGGGACAGGGATGTCAACACGCACAGATACGCAGTATTTT. Translating gives CAISESGGTGMSTRTDTQYF.

On this clone itself: Other DNA variants within this sample encode the same CDR3. V and J are TRBV5-1 and TRBJ2-7; 11 bases are a match to TRBD1. Germline-derived CDR1 and CDR2 are SGHRS and YFSETQ. This CDR3 is 14 amino acids long. The ends lost 4 bases at V and 4 bases at J; junction bases unmatched: 4. The CDR3 coding sequence is TGCGCCAGCAGCCCCGGGACAGGGGGATACGAGCAGTACTTC. Translated, it gives CASSPGTGGYEQYF.

The chain employs TRBV5-1 and TRBJ2-1; TRBD2 aligns across 14 bases. This CDR3 has 16 amino acids. Germline CDR1 is SGHRS and CDR2 is YFSETQ. Trimming at V came to 0 bases and at J to 10 bases, leaving 6 bases not matched to a gene. The CDR3 coding sequence is TGCGCCAGCAGCTTGGAGGGACTAGCGGGAGTCGGGGAGCAGTTCTTC. Amino acid sequence: CASSLEGLAGVGEQFF.

The table lists this clone with a count of one. J is TRBJ1-4 and V is TRBV6-6, with D maybe TRBD1 (6 bases). Between the trimmed V and J ends, which lost 2 bases and 6 bases, there was a span of 10 bases. This CDR3 has 14 amino acids. Germline assignment: CDR1 MNHNY and CDR2 SVGAGI (reference sequence). CDR3 in DNA: TGTGCCAGCAGTTACGTAGGGGGGGATGAAAAACTGTTTTTT. Translation: CASSYVGGDEKLFF.

V gene TRBV6-5 combines with J gene TRBJ1-4; D unclear. The germline V and J ends were trimmed by 0 bases and 6 bases, with 14 bases remaining between them. This CDR3 has 16 residues. In germline, CDR1 is MNHEY, CDR2 SVGAGI. CDR3 nucleotide sequence: TGTGCCAGCAGTTACTCGGTTGGGTTGGAGCATGAAAAACTGTTTTTT. This translates into CASSYSVGLEHEKLFF.

The genes are TRBV5-8 and TRBJ1-3; no clear D. CDR3 length: 14 amino acids. V was shortened by 3 bases and J by 8 bases, with 15 bases between the two germline ends. Germline V gene data show CDR1 as SGHTS and CDR2 as YDEGEE. CDR3 DNA: TGTGCCAGCAGCTACCGACTGGGCCCGGACACCATATATTTT. It is translated as CASSYRLGPDTIYF.

V is TRBV25-1 and J is TRBJ1-2, with 7 bases fitting TRBD1. This CDR3 spans 15 amino acids. Germline V CDR1 and CDR2: MGHDK, SYGVNS. V shed 0 bases and J 4 bases; nucleotides not matched to a gene: 5. CDR3 DNA sequence: TGTGCCAGCAGTGAATACAGGGGGGAGAGCTATGGCTACACCTTC. It yields the protein CASSEYRGESYGYTF.

The chain joins TRBV6-1 to TRBJ2-7; unclear D gene. The CDR3 has 14 residues. Trimming took 5 bases from V and 2 from J, leaving 13 bases between them. Germline V lookup: CDR1 MNHNS, CDR2 SASEGT. The DNA for the CDR3 is TGTGCCAGCAGTCCTACGGGTGAGGCCTACGAGCAGTACTTC. Translation: CASSPTGEAYEQYF.